The 29 T cell receptor beta chains presented below share a single source sample, sequenced in a study of memory CD4+ T cells and cytomegalovirus serostatus. Single viable CD3+CD4+CD8-CD45RO+ cells were sorted as the memory CD4+ T cells. This table comes from immunoSEQ multiplex PCR, and its TCRdb copy is limited to in-frame clones, with some not included. Of fewer than 90,000 clones in the sample, around 80% were seen once. Sequencing was done on a sample of memory CD4+ T cells from blood. The receptors stem from an adult in good health and CMV-seropositive.

V gene TRBV7-2 combines with J gene TRBJ1-3, with D unresolved. The CDR3 consists of 15 residues. The V and J ends lost 0 bases and 4 bases respectively, with 10 bases between them. The V gene's germline CDR1 is SGHTA and CDR2 FQGNSA. The CDR3 protein is CASSLALAPGNTIYF. CDR3 nucleotide sequence: TGTGCCAGCAGCTTAGCGCTGGCCCCCGGAAACACCATATATTTT.

This clone was recorded a few times. V usage is TRBV5-4 and J usage is TRBJ1-1; 8 bases are shared with TRBD1. V dropped 5 bases and J dropped 3; count of bases not matched to a gene: 9. This CDR3 has 15 amino acids. Germline CDR1 is SGHNT and CDR2 is YYREEE (reference sequence). The CDR3 is CASSSPGQGHTEAFF. For the CDR3, the DNA is TGTGCCAGCAGTTCACCTGGACAGGGCCACACTGAAGCTTTCTTT. The variable domain in full, completed from reference TRBV5-4 and TRBJ1-1, reads ETGVTQSPTHLIKTRGQQVTLRCSSQSGHNTVSWYQQALGQGPQFIFQYYREEENGRGNFPPRFSGLQFPNYSSELNVNALELDDSALYLCASSSPGQGHTEAFFGQGTRLTVV.

The chain has TRBV6-6 and TRBJ1-5; a weak D match, TRBD1 (6 bases). Germline loops: CDR1 MNHNY, CDR2 SVGAGI (reference sequence). V lost 6 bases and J 8 bases, leaving 11 bases between the germline ends. The CDR3 has 12 residues. CDR3 bases: TGTGCCAGCAGCGAAACAGGGAAGCCCCAGCATTTT. It translates to CASSETGKPQHF.

This clone was detected only a few times. The chain employs TRBV30 and TRBJ2-5, with D possibly matching TRBD1 (5 bases). The CDR3 covers 12 residues. Germline V gene sequence: CDR1 GTSNPN, CDR2 SVGIG (reference sequence). Trimming removed 0 bases at V and 8 bases at J, with 10 bases between. The CDR3 protein is CAWSVGRATQYF. The CDR3 DNA reads as TGTGCCTGGAGTGTTGGCAGGGCCACCCAGTACTTC.

The rearrangement joins TRBV7-2 to TRBJ1-5; D remains ambiguous. V was clipped by 5 bases and J by 7 bases, with 12 bases between them. Germline loops: CDR1 SGHTA, CDR2 FQGNSA. The CDR3 runs to 13 residues. The CDR3 DNA sequence: TGTGCCAGCAGCAAAACAAGGGAACAGCCCCAGCATTTT. It encodes CASSKTREQPQHF. The entire variable domain, with the rest obtained from reference TRBV7-2 and TRBJ1-5, is as follows: GAGVSQSPSNKVTEKGKDVELRCDPISGHTALYWYRQSLGQGLEFLIYFQGNSAPDKSGLPSDRFSAERTGGSVSTLTIQRTQQEDSAVYLCASSKTREQPQHFGDGTRLSIL.

V and J are TRBV9 and TRBJ1-1; D gene uncertain. Germline V gene lookup returns CDR1 SGDLS and CDR2 YYNGEE. The CDR3 has 13 amino acids. V was clipped by 3 bases and J by 0 bases, with 6 bases between them. Here the CDR3 DNA reads TGTGCCAGCAGCGCCACCGTGAACACTGAAGCTTTCTTT. Its translation is CASSATVNTEAFF.

CDR3 region: CSVQLQGVIAGANVLTF. The CDR3 region has the DNA TGCAGCGTGCAATTACAGGGGGTTATTGCTGGGGCCAACGTCCTGACTTTC. The chain combines TRBV29-1 with TRBJ2-6; 8 nucleotides line up with TRBD1. The ends lost 6 bases at V and 2 bases at J; junction bases unmatched: 12. The CDR3 consists of 17 residues. Germline V gene sequence: CDR1 SQVTM, CDR2 ANQGSEA.

This chain uses TRBV10-3 with TRBJ2-1; D is possibly TRBD1 (6 bases). CDR3 length: 14 residues. The ends were cut back, 0 bases at V and 9 bases at J, with 12 bases in the middle. Germline CDR1 and CDR2: ENHRY and SYGVKD. The CDR3 here is CAISESGAAGEQFF. DNA for the CDR3: TGTGCCATCAGTGAGTCGGGGGCGGCGGGTGAGCAGTTCTTC.

The genes are TRBV19 and TRBJ2-6; 9 positions agree with TRBD1. The J segment lost 0 bases and the V segment lost 5 bases, leaving 11 bases of the junction unmatched. The CDR3 has 19 residues. CDR1 is LNHDA, CDR2 SQIVND, per germline (reference sequence). This CDR3 is CASSSLRGQGFSGANVLTF. CDR3 DNA sequence: TGTGCCAGTAGTTCCCTCCGGGGACAGGGATTCTCTGGGGCCAACGTCCTGACTTTC.

V is TRBV30 and J is TRBJ2-2; a possible D gene is TRBD1 (5 bases). The V gene lost 3 bases and the J gene lost 2 bases, with 7 bases spanning the gap. The V gene's germline CDR1 is GTSNPN and CDR2 SVGIG (reference sequence). CDR3 length: 13 residues. The CDR3 sequence is CAWSQGNTGELFF. For the CDR3, the DNA is TGTGCCTGGAGCCAGGGTAACACCGGGGAGCTGTTTTTT.

The DNA of the CDR3 is TGTGCCTGGACCCGGCAGGGCCAGAACTATGGCTACACCTTC. Protein product: CAWTRQGQNYGYTF. The chain couples TRBV30 to TRBJ1-2, with D perhaps TRBD1 (5 bases). The CDR3 spans 14 residues. Germline CDR1 and CDR2: GTSNPN and SVGIG (reference sequence). The V end was cut by 4 bases, the J end by 2 bases, with 14 bases between.

Concerning this clone: Other DNA sequences within the sample encode an identical CDR3. The chain is built from TRBV15 and TRBJ1-3, with 9 nucleotides matching TRBD1. Germline V gene lookup returns CDR1 LNHNV and CDR2 YYDKDF (reference sequence). The J segment lost 0 bases and the V segment lost 5 bases, leaving 2 bases of the junction unmatched. The CDR3 consists of 15 residues. The CDR3 sequence is CATSGDRASGNTIYF. The CDR3 DNA reads TGTGCCACCAGCGGGGACAGGGCCTCTGGAAACACCATATATTTT.

The chain has TRBV30 and TRBJ2-1, with D hard to call. This CDR3 spans 13 amino acids. Germline CDR1 and CDR2: GTSNPN and SVGIG (reference sequence). V gave up 2 bases and J gave up 8 bases, with 13 bases separating them. CDR3 sequence: CAWSPLRPHEQFF. The CDR3 bases are TGTGCCTGGAGTCCCCTCCGACCGCATGAGCAGTTCTTC.

The V and J genes are TRBV6-6 and TRBJ2-7; D ambiguous. The CDR3 contains 13 residues. V dropped 0 bases and J dropped 7 bases, with 10 bases sitting between them. Germline-derived CDR1 and CDR2 are MNHNY and SVGAGI (reference sequence). The CDR3 region is CASSYSGPGEQYV. The CDR3 coding sequence is TGTGCCAGCAGTTACTCCGGCCCCGGTGAGCAGTACGTC.

The chain recombines TRBV30 with TRBJ2-7, with unresolved D. Trimming removed 0 bases from V and 7 bases from J, with 13 bases in between. In germline, CDR1 is GTSNPN, CDR2 SVGIG (reference sequence). This CDR3 is 13 amino acids long. This CDR3 is CAWSVQPYGEQYF. The CDR3 DNA is TGTGCCTGGAGTGTACAACCTTACGGGGAGCAGTACTTC. Supplemented by reference TRBV30 and TRBJ2-7, the full variable domain reads SQTIHQWPATLVQPVGSPLSLECTVEGTSNPNLYWYRQAAGRGLQLLFYSVGIGQISSEVPQNLSASRPQDRQFILSSKKLLLSDSGFYLCAWSVQPYGEQYFGPGTRLTVT.

This clone was observed a single time. This chain uses TRBV11-3 with TRBJ2-5; D not certain. V gave up 5 bases and J gave up 2 bases, with 9 bases separating them. CDR3 length equals 13 residues. Per the germline V gene, CDR1 is SGHNT and CDR2 is YENEEA. The CDR3 coding sequence is TGTGCCAGCAGCCGCCCGCCTCAAGAGACCCAGTACTTC. Translating it yields CASSRPPQETQYF.

The rearrangement uses TRBV5-1 and TRBJ1-3; D gene unclear. The V end lost 0 bases, the J end lost 0 bases, and 10 bases lay between the germline ends. The CDR3 is 16 amino acids. Germline V gene data show CDR1 as SGHRS and CDR2 as YFSETQ. For the CDR3, the DNA is TGCGCCAGCAGCTTGGGGGCCGGAATCTCTGGAAACACCATATATTTT. Its translation: CASSLGAGISGNTIYF.

The V gene is TRBV7-8, the J gene TRBJ2-5; D possibly corresponds to TRBD2 (6 bases). The CDR3 covers 17 residues. From germline, CDR1 is SGHVS and CDR2 FQNEAQ. V lost 5 bases and J 2 bases, leaving 21 bases between the germline ends. CDR3 nucleotides: TGTGCCAGCAGCCCGCCCCGAAGACTAGTGGTGCAAGAGACCCAGTACTTC. It specifies CASSPPRRLVVQETQYF. The full variable domain, in which reference TRBV7-8 and TRBJ2-5 provide the parts outside the CDR3, is GAGVSQSPRYKVAKRGQDVALRCDPISGHVSLFWYQQALGQGPEFLTYFQNEAQLDKSGLPSDRFFAERPEGSVSTLKIQRTQQEDSAVYLCASSPPRRLVVQETQYFGPGTRLLVL.

The chain combines TRBV6-1 with TRBJ2-1, with no clear D. This CDR3 is 15 amino acids long. The germline V gene has CDR1 MNHNS and CDR2 SASEGT. Trimming took off 4 bases at V and 4 bases at J, with 14 bases between the two ends. Here the CDR3 DNA reads TGTGCCAGCAGTGGATCACGGCTCTCGTACAATGAGCAGTTCTTC. Its translation: CASSGSRLSYNEQFF.

The gene calls are TRBV5-1 and TRBJ2-7; D might be TRBD2 (5 bases). The CDR3 loop spans 13 amino acids. Looked up from germline, CDR1 is SGHRS and CDR2 is YFSETQ. Trimming pared 5 bases from V and 7 bases from J, leaving 16 bases between. CDR3 sequence (DNA): TGCGCCAGCAGTTTGATCGGGGAGAGGGAGCAGTACTTC. Translating it yields CASSLIGEREQYF.

V usage is TRBV2 and J usage is TRBJ1-3; 8 bases are shared with TRBD1. V was clipped by 7 bases and J by 7 bases; unmatched bases: 12. Per the germline V gene, CDR1 is SNHLY and CDR2 is FYNNEI. This CDR3 contains 15 residues. DNA for the CDR3: TGTGCCAGCAAAACCGGGACAGGCCTTGGGAACACCATATATTTT. This sequence encodes CASKTGTGLGNTIYF.

The genes are TRBV30 and TRBJ2-1; 9 bases are shared with TRBD1. CDR3 length: 16 residues. The ends lost 1 base at V and 9 bases at J; junction bases unmatched: 13. Per germline, CDR1 GTSNPN and CDR2 SVGIG (reference sequence). The CDR3 coding sequence is TGTGCCTGGAGTGACCCCGCGGGACAGGGACGGCCTGAGCAGTTCTTC. As protein: CAWSDPAGQGRPEQFF.

The V gene is TRBV6-5, the J gene TRBJ1-3; D perhaps matches TRBD1 (5 bases). CDR1 and CDR2 from the germline V gene are MNHEY and SVGAGI. The germline V and J ends were trimmed by 6 bases and 1 base, with 7 bases remaining between them. CDR3 size: 13 residues. CDR3 residues: CASSRGSGNTIYF. In nucleotides, the CDR3 is TGTGCCAGCAGCCGGGGGTCTGGAAACACCATATATTTT.

V and J are TRBV6-5 and TRBJ2-7; TRBD1 is a possible D gene (5 bases). Germline V lookup: CDR1 MNHEY, CDR2 SVGAGI. The CDR3 length is 14 residues. The ends were cut back, 5 bases at V and 3 bases at J, with 14 bases in the middle. CDR3 residues: CASSLNVQGYEQYV. The DNA for the CDR3 is TGTGCCAGCAGTCTAAATGTCCAGGGCTACGAGCAGTACGTC.

V is TRBV5-1 and J is TRBJ2-7; 8 bases line up with TRBD1. The CDR3 is 13 amino acids. CDR1 and CDR2 from the germline V gene are SGHRS and YFSETQ. V lost 5 bases to trimming and J lost 4 bases; unmatched junction nucleotides: 5. This CDR3 is CASRRTGSYEQYF. The CDR3 DNA is TGCGCCAGCAGGAGGACAGGGAGTTACGAGCAGTACTTC.

Note on this clone: Its ends do not fully match the called genes, so a read error is possible. The rearrangement links TRBV20-1 to TRBJ1-4; D possibly corresponds to TRBD1 (6 bases). The length of the CDR3 is 11 residues. CDR1 DFQATT and CDR2 SNEGSKA come from the germline V gene (reference sequence). The CDR3, as DNA: TGCAGTGCTAGAGCTCGGGACAACGGGGTTTTT. It codes for CSARARDNGVF.

As to this clone: A read error may be the cause here, since a much bigger clone is one base away. The sample has other DNA sequences that encode this CDR3 too. The chain joins TRBV19 to TRBJ1-1, with D possibly being TRBD1 (5 bases). V lost 7 bases and J lost 1, with 10 bases in between. The CDR3 length is 13 residues. Germline V lookup: CDR1 LNHDA, CDR2 SQIVND (reference sequence). The CDR3 protein is CASMWRGNTEAFF. The CDR3 bases are TGTGCCAGTATGTGGAGGGGGAACACTGAAGCTTTCTTT.

The chain uses TRBV6-5 and TRBJ1-2; D is unresolved. The CDR3 totals 14 residues. Germline CDR1 MNHEY, CDR2 SVGAGI. Trimming removed 6 bases from V and 3 bases from J, with 14 bases in between. As DNA, the CDR3 is TGTGCCAGCAGCGATTTAACCCGGGACTATGGCTACACCTTC. Protein product: CASSDLTRDYGYTF.

The V and J genes are TRBV28 and TRBJ1-1; D may be TRBD1 (6 bases). V was trimmed by 5 bases and J by 3 bases, leaving 13 bases between them. CDR1 and CDR2 from the germline V gene are MDHEN and SYDVKM. This CDR3 spans 14 amino acids. This chain's CDR3 is CASSILQGYTEAFF. Written as DNA, the CDR3 is TGTGCCAGCAGTATACTACAGGGATACACTGAAGCTTTCTTT.